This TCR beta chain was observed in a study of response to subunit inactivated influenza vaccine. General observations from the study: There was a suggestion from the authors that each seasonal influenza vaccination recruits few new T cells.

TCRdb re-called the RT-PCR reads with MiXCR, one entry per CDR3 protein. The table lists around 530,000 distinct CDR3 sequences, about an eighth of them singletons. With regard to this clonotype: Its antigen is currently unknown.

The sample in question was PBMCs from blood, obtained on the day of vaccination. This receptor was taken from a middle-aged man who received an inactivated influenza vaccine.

Written as DNA, the CDR3 is TGTGCCAGCAGTTTTAATAAGGGAGAAGCTTTCTTT. It specifies CASSFNKGEAFF. This chain links TRBV12-3 or TRBV12-4 with TRBJ1-1, with D unresolved. This CDR3 is built from 12 residues. V was cut by 3 bases and J by 8 bases, with 10 bases left in between.